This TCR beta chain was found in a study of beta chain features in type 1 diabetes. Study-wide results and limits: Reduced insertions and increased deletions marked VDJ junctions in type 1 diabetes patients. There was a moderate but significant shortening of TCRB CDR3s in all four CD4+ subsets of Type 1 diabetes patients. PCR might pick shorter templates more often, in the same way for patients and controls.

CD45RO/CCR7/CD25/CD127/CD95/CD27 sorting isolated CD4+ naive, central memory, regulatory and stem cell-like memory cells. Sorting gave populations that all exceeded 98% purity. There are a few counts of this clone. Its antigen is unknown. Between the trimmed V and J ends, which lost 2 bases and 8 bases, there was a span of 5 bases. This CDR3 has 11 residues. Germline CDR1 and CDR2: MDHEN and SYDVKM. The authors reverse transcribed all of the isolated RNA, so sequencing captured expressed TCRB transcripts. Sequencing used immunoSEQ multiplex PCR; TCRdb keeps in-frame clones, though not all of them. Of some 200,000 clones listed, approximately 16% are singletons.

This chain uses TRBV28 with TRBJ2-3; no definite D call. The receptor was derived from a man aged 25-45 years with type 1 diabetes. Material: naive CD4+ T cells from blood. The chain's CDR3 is CASSLRGTQYF. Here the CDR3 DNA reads TGTGCCAGCAGTTTACGTGGTACGCAGTATTTT.